This TCR beta chain appears in the sequencing data of a study of control samples from healthy donors and cancer patients. Per the germline V gene, CDR1 is MNHEY and CDR2 is SMNVEV (reference sequence). CDR3 length: 14 residues. The V gene lost 6 bases and the J gene lost 4 bases, with 15 bases spanning the gap. Assay used: immunoSEQ multiplex PCR; TCRdb lists only in-frame clones, some missing. The sample shows approximately 110,000 clones, less than 95% of them seen only once. This rearrangement joins TRBV27 to TRBJ1-2; D perhaps matches TRBD1 (5 bases). Material for sequencing was blood. This clonotype originated in a human donor in good health. The donor label of this sample is uncertain. The CDR3 DNA follows: TGTGCCAGCAGCCCCGGGACCGGCAGCTATGGCTACACCTTC. This codes for CASSPGTGSYGYTF.